This T cell receptor beta chain is drawn from a study of cytomegalovirus exposure and HLA in healthy donors. The PCR used 60 Vbeta and 13 Jbeta primers. Clones were read by immunoSEQ multiplex PCR, and TCRdb kept only the in-frame ones, dropping some. This table holds 130,000 to 150,000 clones, roughly 80% found once. The CDR3 covers 13 residues. Trimming pared 6 bases from V and 3 bases from J, leaving 11 bases between. Germline CDR1 reads LNHDA; CDR2 reads SQIVND (reference sequence). Comments on this clone: Its target is unknown.

The study's findings and limits: The authors considered a cluster of highly shared sequence variants likely to be a sequencing artifact. The HLA-A and HLA-B alleles of most subjects were reportedly predicted accurately from TCR beta sequences.

This sequence was found in a middle-aged woman in good health and CMV-seropositive. Sequences were obtained from PBMCs. V gene TRBV19 combines with J gene TRBJ1-1, with a tentative D call TRBD1 (5 bases). Here the CDR3 DNA reads TGTGCCAGTAGCACTGGGGGGTACACTGAAGCTTTCTTT. It translates to CASSTGGYTEAFF.